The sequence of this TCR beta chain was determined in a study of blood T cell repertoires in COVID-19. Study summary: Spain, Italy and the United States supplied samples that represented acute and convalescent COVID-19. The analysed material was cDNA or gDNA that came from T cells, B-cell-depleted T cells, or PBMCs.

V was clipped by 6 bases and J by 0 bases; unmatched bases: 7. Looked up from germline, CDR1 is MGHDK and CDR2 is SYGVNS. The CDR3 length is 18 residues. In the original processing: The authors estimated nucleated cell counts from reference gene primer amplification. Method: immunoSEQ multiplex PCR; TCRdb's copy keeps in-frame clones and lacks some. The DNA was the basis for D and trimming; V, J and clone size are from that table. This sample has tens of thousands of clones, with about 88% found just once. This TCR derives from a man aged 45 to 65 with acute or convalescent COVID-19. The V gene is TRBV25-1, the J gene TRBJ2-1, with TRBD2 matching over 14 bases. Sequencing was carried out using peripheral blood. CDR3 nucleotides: TGTGCCAGCAGCACCGGGACTAGCGGGAGTCCCTCCTACAATGAGCAGTTCTTC. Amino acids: CASSTGTSGSPSYNEQFF. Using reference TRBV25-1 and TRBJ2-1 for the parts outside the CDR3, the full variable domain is EADIYQTPRYLVIGTGKKITLECSQTMGHDKMYWYQQDPGMELHLIHYSYGVNSTEKGDLSSESTVSRIRTEHFPLTLESARPSHTSQYLCASSTGTSGSPSYNEQFFGPGTRLTVL.